This T cell receptor (beta chain) is drawn from a study of identical twins (dated by TCRdb to the mid-2010s). Background on the whole study: To test whether fetal clonotypes persist, the study used deep sequencing on TCR alpha and beta repertoires from monozygotic twins, unrelated adults of various ages, and cord blood. Replicate twin experiments were performed at different times using different library preparation protocols to rule out contamination. Points the paper makes about the study in general: Because the same donors could not be followed over many years, the conclusions depended on cross-sectional statistical analysis. Zero-insertion analyses could be partly confounded by invariant T cells such as MAIT and iNKT, though diverse VJ usage argued against such confounding for most clonotypes. The excess sharing between twins in beta out-of-frame sequences was weaker because fewer shared sequences reduced the signal-to-noise ratio. Fewer insertions were carried by abundant cord blood beta clonotypes; a weaker similar trend was observed in young adult naive repertoires, while no such trend was observed in memory repertoires. Compared with coincidental sharing between unrelated individuals, out-of-frame TCR alpha sequences shared between twins showed an excess of sequences with low generation probability. Recombination models systematically underestimated out-of-frame TCR alpha sharing in monozygotic twins but agreed with sharing between unrelated individuals.

Only healthy Caucasian donors were included. The study also sequenced three unrelated non-twin adults: a male aged 18 to 30, a male aged 50 to 59 and a female aged 50 to 59. Using Miltenyi CD45RO+ enrichment and human naive T-cell isolation kits, memory (CD45RO+) and naive T cells were isolated from PBMC. The cysteine opens and the phenylalanine closes a CDR3 of 14 amino acids. Of the read, only the CDR3 DNA is kept; its 42 bases are in frame from base 1. Reading the germline V gene (reference sequence) gives CDR1 DFQATT and CDR2 SNEGSKA. V drops 0 bases and J drops 7 bases, leaving 14 bases in between. The library was produced with 5' RACE. These reads were obtained on an Illumina HiSeq 2000. Template switching added a universal primer binding site, and the final cDNA carried a unique molecular identifier that allowed TCR cDNA molecules to be counted accurately. First-strand cDNA for TCR alpha and beta chains was synthesized from specific primers in the conserved constant-segment region. Each cDNA library was double barcoded, with a SMART-Mk sample barcode plus Illumina barcodes, to control for contamination. TruSeq adapter sequences along with Illumina sample barcodes were introduced in two successive PCR steps. TCR alpha and beta cDNA libraries were sequenced on the Illumina HiSeq platform with custom primers. For the original study's pipeline: MiGEC was used to process raw reads and extract unique molecular identifiers, and MiXCR was used to find CDR3 positions. For each individual, recombination models were inferred using an EM algorithm with the repgenHMM and IGoR tools. Shared clonotypes were analyzed with the tcR package in R, and sharing was normalized by the product of cloneset sizes. Out-of-frame nonproductive sequences were analyzed to study raw recombination free of thymic and clonal selection effects. The public sequencing data were trimmed at Q25 with fastp and processed into clonotypes with MiXCR by TCRdb, which kept only in-frame beta chains. Under each unique CDR3 protein, matching rows form one entry showing the most common genes and DNA. The V and J calls were determined by TCRdb, not by the authors. Recorded for this sample are 420,000 or so distinct CDR3 sequences; roughly 20% of them occurred a single time. More than 10% of the sample is in the top ten clones.

This clonotype was recorded at least ten times. Its antigen target is currently unknown. Within one base of it there is no much larger clone, and no base qualities were kept. This receptor was taken from a middle-aged man in good health. This sequence uses TRBV20-1 and TRBJ2-3, with an unclear D gene assignment. Input material: naive T cells sorted from blood. What this sample's cell subset or site label stands for: cells isolated with a human naive T-cell isolation kit. The bases are TGCAGTGCTAGAGATATGTCAGGAAGTTATACGCAGTATTTT. Its coded protein is CSARDMSGSYTQYF.